What follows is one T cell receptor beta chain and its context. CDR3 length: 16 residues. Germline-derived CDR1 and CDR2 are SGHTA and FQGNSA. Trimming shortened V by 1 base and J by 4 bases, and 14 bases separated the two germline ends. The data belong to a study of shared clonotypes between healthy human individuals. Background on the study: A couple of female and three male donors aged 18 to 49 were enrolled.

An approximately 210 ng quantity of DNA, approximately 29,000 T cell genomes, went into the sorted-subset replicate PCRs. TCRdb keeps only in-frame clones here, not all; method: immunoSEQ multiplex PCR. This table has over a million clones, roughly 96% appearing once. Adult Caucasians living in Nashville, Tennessee made up all of the donors. The investigators split CD4+ cells into a CD45RA+ naive subset and a CD45RA-negative memory subset. The rearrangement uses TRBV7-2 and TRBJ1-5, with a weak D call TRBD1 (6 bases). The sequenced sample was naive CD4+ T cells sorted from blood. This sample's subset: CD45RA+ positively selected. The receptor was derived from a young man in good health. CDR3 protein: CASSLVGVDRNQPQHF. CDR3 DNA sequence: TGTGCCAGCAGCTTAGTAGGCGTGGACAGAAATCAGCCCCAGCATTTT.